This entry lists 22 T cell receptor beta chains sequenced from one sample in a study of blood T cell repertoires in COVID-19. Assay used: immunoSEQ multiplex PCR; TCRdb lists only in-frame clones, some missing. The sample lists some 150,000 clones; roughly 90% were seen once. Sequenced sample: peripheral blood. The receptors originated from a human donor in a cohort sampled during active COVID-19.

The chain joins TRBV19 to TRBJ2-1; TRBD2 aligns across 8 bases. Trimming removed 1 base from V and 8 bases from J; junction bases left unmatched: 7. The V gene's germline CDR1 is LNHDA and CDR2 SQIVND (reference sequence). This CDR3 has 15 residues. Here the CDR3 DNA reads TGTGCCAGTAGTATAGCTCGACGGGGGGGCGATGAGCAGTTCTTC. This translates into CASSIARRGGDEQFF.

The chain carries TRBV29-1 and TRBJ2-7; TRBD2 aligns across 8 bases. Germline-derived CDR1 and CDR2 are SQVTM and ANQGSEA. The V segment lost 4 bases and the J segment 4 bases; nucleotides outside the gene matches: 6. This CDR3 comprises 13 residues. DNA for the CDR3: TGCAGCGTTGGTAATCGGGAGGGGTACGAGCAGTACTTC. Amino acid sequence: CSVGNREGYEQYF.

The J gene is TRBJ2-1, the V gene TRBV7-2; D call uncertain. V lost 5 bases to trimming and J lost 5 bases, with 10 bases between them. Germline lookup yields CDR1 SGHTA and CDR2 FQGNSA. The CDR3 runs to 13 residues. In DNA, the CDR3 is TGTGCCAGCAGCCACCAGAACAACAATGAGCAGTTCTTC. The encoded protein is CASSHQNNNEQFF.

The rearrangement joins TRBV3-1 (or the pseudogene TRBV3-2) to TRBJ1-6, with a weak D call TRBD1 (6 bases). CDR3 size: 18 residues. The germline V gene encodes CDR1 LGHDT and CDR2 YNNKEL (reference sequence). V lost 2 bases, J lost 7 bases, and 21 bases lay in between. The CDR3 region is CASSQRLYRAIRNSPLHF. The DNA of the CDR3 is TGTGCCAGCAGCCAACGACTCTACAGGGCCATCCGAAATTCACCCCTCCACTTT.

This clone appeared once. The rearrangement uses TRBV18 and TRBJ2-6; TRBD1 aligns across 10 bases. V was clipped by 4 bases and J by 1 base; unmatched bases: 4. Germline V lookup: CDR1 KGHSH, CDR2 LQKENI. This CDR3 has 17 residues. The CDR3 DNA sequence: TGTGCCAGCTCACTCCGGGACAGGGGTTCTGGGGCCAACGTCCTGACTTTC. This codes for CASSLRDRGSGANVLTF.

This clone was found a few times. This sequence joins TRBV19 and TRBJ2-3, with D possibly being TRBD2 (5 bases). V lost 3 bases and J lost 5, with 15 bases in between. CDR1 is LNHDA, CDR2 SQIVND, per germline (reference sequence). The CDR3 contains 15 residues. This CDR3 reads CASSIRTLEGDTQYF. The CDR3 nucleotides read TGTGCCAGTAGTATTAGGACCCTAGAGGGAGATACGCAGTATTTT.

The chain joins TRBV6-2 or TRBV6-3 to TRBJ2-7; 10 bases are shared with TRBD2. J was trimmed by 0 bases and V by 6 bases; bases with no gene match: 11. Germline CDR1 MNHEY, CDR2 SVGEGT. This CDR3 contains 17 residues. The CDR3 DNA follows: TGTGCCAGCAGCCTACCGAGTTCTAGCGGGAGCTCCTACGAGCAGTACTTC. This sequence encodes CASSLPSSSGSSYEQYF.

The chain links TRBV4-2 to TRBJ2-1, with 9 bases aligning to TRBD1. J lost 2 bases, V lost 0 bases, and 8 bases had no gene match. The CDR3 is made up of 18 amino acids. Germline V CDR1 and CDR2: LGHNA, YNFKEQ. The CDR3 loop reads CASSQEGQGGVAYNEQFF. DNA of the CDR3: TGTGCCAGCAGCCAAGAGGGACAGGGTGGGGTAGCCTACAATGAGCAGTTCTTC.

The chain carries TRBV20-1 and TRBJ2-3; D gene unclear. The CDR3 has 12 residues. Per germline, CDR1 DFQATT and CDR2 SNEGSKA (reference sequence). V lost 3 bases and J 6 bases, leaving 10 bases between the germline ends. The CDR3 region is CSASLPGDTQYF. For the CDR3, the DNA is TGCAGTGCTAGTTTACCGGGTGATACGCAGTATTTT.

The V and J genes are TRBV11-2 and TRBJ2-1, with 12 bases matching TRBD2. CDR1 is SGHAT and CDR2 is FQNNGV in the germline V gene. The V segment lost 5 bases and the J segment 4 bases; nucleotides outside the gene matches: 3. The CDR3 covers 15 residues. Here the CDR3 DNA reads TGTGCCAGCAGCCGCACTAGCGGGGGGTACAATGAGCAGTTCTTC. This encodes CASSRTSGGYNEQFF.

V usage is TRBV7-2 and J usage is TRBJ2-5, with a possible D match to TRBD1 (6 bases). This CDR3 is 15 amino acids long. Deletions cut 1 base from V and 9 bases from J, with 18 bases between. Germline CDR1 reads SGHTA; CDR2 reads FQGNSA. The DNA for the CDR3 is TGTGCCAGCAGCTTAGACAGGGCTCTAACTCTAGCCCAGTACTTC. Translating gives CASSLDRALTLAQYF.

The chain recombines TRBV15 with TRBJ2-5, with TRBD1 matching 7 bases. Germline CDR1 LNHNV, CDR2 YYDKDF (reference sequence). The CDR3 has 17 amino acids. After removal of 0 bases from V and 5 bases from J, the junction contained 12 bases not matched to a gene. This chain's CDR3 is CATSRDPPGQVEETQYF. CDR3 bases: TGTGCCACCAGCAGAGATCCCCCTGGACAGGTGGAGGAGACCCAGTACTTC.

The chain is built from TRBV28 and TRBJ2-2; TRBD1 matches at 7 bases. The CDR3 runs to 14 residues. J lost 6 bases, V lost 4 bases, and 5 bases had no gene match. The germline gives CDR1 MDHEN, CDR2 SYDVKM. The CDR3 region is CASSSYRGSGELFF. CDR3 nucleotides: TGTGCCAGCAGTTCGTACAGGGGTTCCGGGGAGCTGTTTTTT.

The chain uses TRBV15 and TRBJ2-1, with 9 positions matching TRBD1. CDR1 and CDR2 (germline): LNHNV, YYDKDF (reference sequence). This CDR3 region has 16 residues. The junction had 5 bases not matched to a gene; V was cut back by 0 bases and J by 5 bases. CDR3 bases: TGTGCCACCAGCAGAGATGTGGGACAGGGCCACAATGAGCAGTTCTTC. It translates to CATSRDVGQGHNEQFF.

V usage is TRBV5-4 and J usage is TRBJ2-5, with TRBD1 as a possible D gene (6 bases). The CDR3 length is 13 residues. V dropped 4 bases and J dropped 2 bases, with 9 bases sitting between them. The germline V gene encodes CDR1 SGHNT and CDR2 YYREEE (reference sequence). The CDR3 loop reads CASSAGQQETQYF. The CDR3 nucleotides read TGTGCCAGCAGCGCCGGACAGCAAGAGACCCAGTACTTC.

The V call is TRBV27, the J call TRBJ2-3; 12 bases are a match to TRBD2. Germline CDR1 reads MNHEY; CDR2 reads SMNVEV (reference sequence). The V segment lost 5 bases and the J segment 2 bases; nucleotides outside the gene matches: 11. CDR3 length equals 18 residues. The CDR3 coding sequence is TGTGCCAGCAGTCCAAGACTAGCGGGGGTACTAAACACAGATACGCAGTATTTT. Protein sequence: CASSPRLAGVLNTDTQYF.

This chain links TRBV7-2 with TRBJ2-3; 16 bases line up with TRBD2. With 4 bases clipped from V and 4 bases from J, the junction kept 2 bases outside the gene matches. This CDR3 comprises 16 residues. Per germline, CDR1 SGHTA and CDR2 FQGNSA. CDR3 bases: TGTGCCAGCAGCTCGGGACTAGCGGGGGGGTCAGATACGCAGTATTTT. It yields the protein CASSSGLAGGSDTQYF.

J is TRBJ2-6 and V is TRBV19; perhaps TRBD1 as D (5 bases). The V and J ends lost 5 bases and 1 base respectively, with 9 bases between them. The germline V gene encodes CDR1 LNHDA and CDR2 SQIVND (reference sequence). The CDR3 sequence is 15 residues long. This CDR3 is CASSATGSGANVLTF. CDR3 nucleotide sequence: TGTGCCAGTAGTGCCACAGGATCTGGGGCCAACGTCCTGACTTTC.

This chain joins TRBV19 and TRBJ2-6; TRBD1 matches at 8 bases. Germline V gives CDR1 LNHDA, CDR2 SQIVND (reference sequence). CDR3 length: 18 residues. Trimming took 0 bases from V and 0 from J; bases not matched to a gene: 4. The CDR3 bases are TGTGCCAGTAGTATAGAGGGACAGGCCCGCTCTGGGGCCAACGTCCTGACTTTC. Its translation: CASSIEGQARSGANVLTF.

The V call is TRBV28, the J call TRBJ2-7; the D gene is possibly TRBD1 (5 bases). V dropped 2 bases and J dropped 2 bases, with 10 bases sitting between them. CDR1 and CDR2 (germline): MDHEN, SYDVKM. This CDR3 has 14 residues. Written as DNA, the CDR3 is TGTGCCAGCAGTTTACGTCAGGGTCCCTACGAGCAGTACTTC. It codes for CASSLRQGPYEQYF.

J is TRBJ1-2 and V is TRBV18; possible D gene TRBD1, 5 bases. Germline lookup yields CDR1 KGHSH and CDR2 LQKENI. CDR3 length equals 13 residues. V gave up 2 bases and J gave up 6 bases, with 10 bases separating them. CDR3 region: CASSPATDHGYTF. The CDR3, as DNA: TGTGCCAGCTCACCAGCGACAGACCATGGCTACACCTTC.

This chain connects TRBV7-2 to TRBJ1-5, with a tentative D call TRBD1 (6 bases). CDR1 and CDR2 (germline): SGHTA, FQGNSA. Between the trimmed V and J ends, which lost 4 bases and 9 bases, there was a span of 10 bases. This CDR3 is 12 amino acids long. The CDR3 is CASSSIGGPQHF. For the CDR3, the DNA is TGTGCCAGCAGCTCAATAGGGGGGCCCCAGCATTTT.